A selection of T cell receptor beta chains follows, all from one sample in a study of Graves' ophthalmopathy and Graves' hyperthyroidism. TCRdb fed the multiplex PCR reads into MiXCR, producing one record per CDR3 protein. The sample yields 580,000 or so distinct CDR3 sequences, under 45% seen once. The sequenced sample was peripheral blood or thyroid tissue (not recorded which). Source of these receptors: an adult man with Graves' hyperthyroidism. The CDR3 runs from the conserved cysteine through the conserved F or W. A D gene is named only where the DNA matches it firmly. Clone size is shown for a subset of rows, as once, few, many or a class of expanded clone.

abundance	d_gene	v_gene	j_gene	len	CDR3aa	CDR3nt
-	-	TRBV20-1	TRBJ2-5	13	CSASVWGLETQYF	TGCAGTGCTAGTGTTTGGGGATTGGAGACCCAGTACTTC
-	TRBD2	TRBV5-4	TRBJ2-3	16	CASSPWTSGRTDTQYF	TGTGCCAGCAGCCCCTGGACTAGCGGGAGGACAGATACGCAGTATTTT
many	-	TRBV25-1	TRBJ1-4	15	CASSEGGLGGEKLFF	TGTGCCAGCAGTGAGGGGGGGCTAGGCGGTGAAAAACTGTTTTTT
few	-	TRBV7-8	TRBJ2-6	15	CASSWAAAGANVLTF	TGTGCCAGCAGCTGGGCAGCCGCTGGGGCCAACGTCCTGACTTTC
few	-	TRBV7-9	TRBJ2-1	15	CASSLGEAGGNEQFF	TGTGCCAGCAGCCTTGGGGAAGCAGGCGGCAATGAGCAGTTCTTC
many	-	TRBV14	TRBJ2-2	14	CASSQDWGTGELFF	TGTGCCAGCAGCCAAGATTGGGGCACCGGGGAGCTGTTTTTT
-	TRBD1	TRBV2	TRBJ2-1	15	CASSEDRGSYNEQFF	TGTGCCAGCAGTGAAGACAGGGGCTCCTACAATGAGCAGTTCTTC
-	TRBD1	TRBV5-1	TRBJ1-2	15	CASSKAGTANYGYTF	TGTGCCAGCAGTAAAGCCGGGACAGCCAACTATGGCTACACCTTC
-	-	TRBV11-2	TRBJ1-6	18	CASSYRTPTNSYNSPLHF	TGTGCCAGCAGCTATAGGACACCGACAAACTCCTATAATTCACCCCTCCACTTT
few	-	TRBV3-1	TRBJ1-2	13	CASSPNDSGGYTF	TGTGCCAGCAGCCCGAACGACAGCGGTGGCTACACCTTC
-	TRBD1	TRBV2	TRBJ1-1	13	CASKPGQATEAFF	TGTGCCAGCAAACCCGGACAGGCGACTGAAGCTTTCTTT
many	-	TRBV29-1	TRBJ2-7	13	CSVEEGASYEQYF	TGCAGCGTTGAAGAAGGGGCTAGCTACGAGCAGTACTTC
few	-	TRBV2	TRBJ1-1	15	CAWSVVGLRQREAFF	TGTGCCTGGAGTGTTGTCGGTCTGAGGCAGCGTGAAGCTTTCTTT